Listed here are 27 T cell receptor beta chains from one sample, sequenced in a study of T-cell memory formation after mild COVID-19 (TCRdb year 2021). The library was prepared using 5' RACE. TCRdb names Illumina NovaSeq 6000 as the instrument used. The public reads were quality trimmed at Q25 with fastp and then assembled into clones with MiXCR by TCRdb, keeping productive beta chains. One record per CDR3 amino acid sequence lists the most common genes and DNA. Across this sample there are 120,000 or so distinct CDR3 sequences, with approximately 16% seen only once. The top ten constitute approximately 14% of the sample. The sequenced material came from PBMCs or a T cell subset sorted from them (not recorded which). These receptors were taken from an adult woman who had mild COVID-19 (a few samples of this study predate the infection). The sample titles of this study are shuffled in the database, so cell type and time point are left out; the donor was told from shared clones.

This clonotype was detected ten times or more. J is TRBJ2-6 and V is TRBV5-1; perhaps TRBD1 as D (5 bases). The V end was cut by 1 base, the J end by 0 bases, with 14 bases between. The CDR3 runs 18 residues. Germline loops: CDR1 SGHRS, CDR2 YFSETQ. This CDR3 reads CASSLRQSSLSGANVLTF. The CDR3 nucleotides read TGCGCCAGCAGCTTGAGACAGTCCAGCCTCTCTGGGGCCAACGTCCTGACTTTC.

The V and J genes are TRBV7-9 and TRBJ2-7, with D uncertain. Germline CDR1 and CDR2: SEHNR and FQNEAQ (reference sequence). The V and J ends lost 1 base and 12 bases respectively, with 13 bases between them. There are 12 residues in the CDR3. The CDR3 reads CASSLEALTPYF. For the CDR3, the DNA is TGTGCCAGCAGCTTAGAGGCCTTAACCCCGTACTTC.

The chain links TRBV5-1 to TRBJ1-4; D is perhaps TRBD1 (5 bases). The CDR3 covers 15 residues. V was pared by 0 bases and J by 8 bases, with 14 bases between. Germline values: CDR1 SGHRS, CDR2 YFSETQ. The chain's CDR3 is CASSLETGRSEKLFF. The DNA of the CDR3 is TGCGCCAGCAGCTTGGAAACAGGCCGGAGCGAAAAACTGTTTTTT.

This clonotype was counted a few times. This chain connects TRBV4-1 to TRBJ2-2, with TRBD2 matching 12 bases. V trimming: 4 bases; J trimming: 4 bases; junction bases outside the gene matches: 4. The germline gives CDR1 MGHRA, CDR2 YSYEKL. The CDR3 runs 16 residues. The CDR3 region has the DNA TGCGCCAGCAGCCCACCTAGCGGGGGGGTCACCGGGGAGCTGTTTTTT. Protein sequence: CASSPPSGGVTGELFF.

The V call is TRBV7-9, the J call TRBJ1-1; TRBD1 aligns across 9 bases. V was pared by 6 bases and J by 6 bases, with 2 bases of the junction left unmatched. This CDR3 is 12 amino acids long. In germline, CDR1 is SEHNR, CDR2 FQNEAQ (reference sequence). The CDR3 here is CASRDRGPEAFF. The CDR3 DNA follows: TGTGCCAGCAGGGACAGGGGTCCTGAAGCTTTCTTT.

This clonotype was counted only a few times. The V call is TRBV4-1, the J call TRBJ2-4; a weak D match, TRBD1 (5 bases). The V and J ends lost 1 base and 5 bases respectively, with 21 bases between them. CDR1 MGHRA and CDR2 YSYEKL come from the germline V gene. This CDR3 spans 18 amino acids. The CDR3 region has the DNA TGCGCCAGCAGCCAAGCAGTAGGTGGGGCCTACTCTGAAAACATTCAGTACTTC. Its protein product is CASSQAVGGAYSENIQYF.

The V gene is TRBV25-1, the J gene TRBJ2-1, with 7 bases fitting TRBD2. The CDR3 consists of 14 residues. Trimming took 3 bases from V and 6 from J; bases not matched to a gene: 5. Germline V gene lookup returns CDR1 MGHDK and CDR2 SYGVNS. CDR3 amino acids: CASSDPTSLNEQFF. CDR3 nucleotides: TGTGCCAGCAGTGACCCGACTAGCCTCAATGAGCAGTTCTTC. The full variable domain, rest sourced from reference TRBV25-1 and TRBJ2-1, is EADIYQTPRYLVIGTGKKITLECSQTMGHDKMYWYQQDPGMELHLIHYSYGVNSTEKGDLSSESTVSRIRTEHFPLTLESARPSHTSQYLCASSDPTSLNEQFFGPGTRLTVL.

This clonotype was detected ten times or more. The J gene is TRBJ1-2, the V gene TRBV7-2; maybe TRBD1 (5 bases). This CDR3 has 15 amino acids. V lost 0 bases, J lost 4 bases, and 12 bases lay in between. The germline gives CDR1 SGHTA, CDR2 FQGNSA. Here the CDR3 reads CASSLASGGGYGYTF. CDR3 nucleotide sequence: TGTGCCAGCAGCTTAGCGTCCGGGGGAGGCTATGGCTACACCTTC. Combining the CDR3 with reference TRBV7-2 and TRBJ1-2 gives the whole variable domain GAGVSQSPSNKVTEKGKDVELRCDPISGHTALYWYRQSLGQGLEFLIYFQGNSAPDKSGLPSDRFSAERTGGSVSTLTIQRTQQEDSAVYLCASSLASGGGYGYTFGSGTRLTVV.

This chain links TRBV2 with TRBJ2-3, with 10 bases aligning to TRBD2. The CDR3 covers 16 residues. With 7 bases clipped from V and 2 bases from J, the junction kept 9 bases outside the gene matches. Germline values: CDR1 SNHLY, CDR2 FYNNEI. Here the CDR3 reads CASTLRTSGNTDTQYF. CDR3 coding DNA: TGTGCCAGCACCCTCAGGACTAGCGGAAACACAGATACGCAGTATTTT.

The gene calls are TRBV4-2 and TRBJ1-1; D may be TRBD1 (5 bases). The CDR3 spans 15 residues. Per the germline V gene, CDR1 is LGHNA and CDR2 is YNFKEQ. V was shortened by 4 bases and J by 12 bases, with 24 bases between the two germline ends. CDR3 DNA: TGTGCCAGCAGCCCGAAAAGGGGCCCCTCAGAGGGAACTTTCTTT. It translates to CASSPKRGPSEGTFF.

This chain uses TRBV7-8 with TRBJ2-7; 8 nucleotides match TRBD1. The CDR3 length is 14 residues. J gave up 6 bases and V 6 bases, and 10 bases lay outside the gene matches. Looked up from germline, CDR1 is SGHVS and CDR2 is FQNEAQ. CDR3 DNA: TGTGCCAGCAGTTTGCCGGGACAGGAACCCGAGCAGTACTTC. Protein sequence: CASSLPGQEPEQYF.

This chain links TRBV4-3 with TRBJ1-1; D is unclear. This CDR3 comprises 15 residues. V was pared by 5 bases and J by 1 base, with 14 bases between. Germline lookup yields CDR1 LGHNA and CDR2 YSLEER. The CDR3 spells CASSSTRWGNTEAFF. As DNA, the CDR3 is TGCGCCAGCAGCTCTACTCGGTGGGGGAACACTGAAGCTTTCTTT.

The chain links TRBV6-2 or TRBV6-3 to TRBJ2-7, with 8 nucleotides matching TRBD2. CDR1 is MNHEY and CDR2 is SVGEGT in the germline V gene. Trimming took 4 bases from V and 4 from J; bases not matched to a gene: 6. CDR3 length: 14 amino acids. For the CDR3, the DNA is TGTGCCAGCAGTTTACCGGGGGGGCTTTACGAGCAGTACTTC. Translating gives CASSLPGGLYEQYF.

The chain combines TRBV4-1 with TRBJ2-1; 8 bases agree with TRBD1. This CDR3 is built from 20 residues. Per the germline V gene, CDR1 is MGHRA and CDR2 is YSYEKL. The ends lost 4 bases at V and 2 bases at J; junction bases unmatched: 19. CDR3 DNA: TGCGCCAGCAGCCGCCAGAGGGGCGGGACAGGAAGGATCCCCTACAATGAGCAGTTCTTC. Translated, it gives CASSRQRGGTGRIPYNEQFF.

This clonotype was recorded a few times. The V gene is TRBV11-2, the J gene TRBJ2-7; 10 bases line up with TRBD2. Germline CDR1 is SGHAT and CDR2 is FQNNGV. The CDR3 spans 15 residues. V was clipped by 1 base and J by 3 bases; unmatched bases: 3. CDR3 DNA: TGTGCCAGCAGCTTAGCACTAGCGGGGTTCTACGAGCAGTACTTC. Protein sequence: CASSLALAGFYEQYF.

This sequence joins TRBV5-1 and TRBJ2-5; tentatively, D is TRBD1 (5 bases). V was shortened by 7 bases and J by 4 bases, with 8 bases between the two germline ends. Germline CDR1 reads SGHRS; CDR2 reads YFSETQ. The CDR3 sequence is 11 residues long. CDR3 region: CASGQGETQYF. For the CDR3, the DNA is TGCGCCAGCGGCCAGGGAGAGACCCAGTACTTC.

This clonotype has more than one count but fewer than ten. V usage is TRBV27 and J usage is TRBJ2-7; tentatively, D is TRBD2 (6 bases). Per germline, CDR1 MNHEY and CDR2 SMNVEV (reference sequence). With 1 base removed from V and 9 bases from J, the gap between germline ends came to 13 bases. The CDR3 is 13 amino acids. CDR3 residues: CASSLLSGLGQYF. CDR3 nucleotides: TGTGCCAGCAGTTTATTAAGCGGGCTAGGGCAGTACTTC.

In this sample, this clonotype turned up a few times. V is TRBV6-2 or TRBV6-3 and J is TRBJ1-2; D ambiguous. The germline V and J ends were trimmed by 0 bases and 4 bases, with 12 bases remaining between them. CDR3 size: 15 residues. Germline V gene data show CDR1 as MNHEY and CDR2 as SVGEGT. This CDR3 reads CASSYSPSPTYGYTF. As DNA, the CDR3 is TGTGCCAGCAGTTACTCTCCCAGCCCTACCTATGGCTACACCTTC.

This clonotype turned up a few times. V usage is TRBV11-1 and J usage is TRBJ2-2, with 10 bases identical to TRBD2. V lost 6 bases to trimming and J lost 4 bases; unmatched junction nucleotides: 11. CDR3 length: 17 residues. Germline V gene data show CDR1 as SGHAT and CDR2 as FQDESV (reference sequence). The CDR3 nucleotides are TGTGCCAGCAGGACCGGTCTAGCGGGAGTAAGCACCGGGGAGCTGTTTTTT. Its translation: CASRTGLAGVSTGELFF.

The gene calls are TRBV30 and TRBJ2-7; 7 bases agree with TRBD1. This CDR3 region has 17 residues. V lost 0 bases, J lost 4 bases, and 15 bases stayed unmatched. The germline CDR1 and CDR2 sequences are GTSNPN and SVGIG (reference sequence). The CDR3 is CAWSVPPTTGNWYEQYF. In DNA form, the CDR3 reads TGTGCCTGGAGTGTACCACCTACGACAGGGAACTGGTACGAGCAGTACTTC.

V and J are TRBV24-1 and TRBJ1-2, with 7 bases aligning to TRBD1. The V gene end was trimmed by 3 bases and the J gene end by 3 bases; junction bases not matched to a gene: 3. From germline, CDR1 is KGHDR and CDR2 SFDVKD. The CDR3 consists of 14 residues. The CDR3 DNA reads TGTGCCACCAGTGATAGTCAGGGGGACTATGGCTACACCTTC. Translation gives CATSDSQGDYGYTF.

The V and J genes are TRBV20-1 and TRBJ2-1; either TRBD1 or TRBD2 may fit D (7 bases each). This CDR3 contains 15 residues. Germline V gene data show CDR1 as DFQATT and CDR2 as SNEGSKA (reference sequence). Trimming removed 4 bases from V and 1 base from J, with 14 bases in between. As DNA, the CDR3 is TGCAGTGCTAATCCGCAGGGGGGGTCCTACAATGAGCAGTTCTTC. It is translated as CSANPQGGSYNEQFF.

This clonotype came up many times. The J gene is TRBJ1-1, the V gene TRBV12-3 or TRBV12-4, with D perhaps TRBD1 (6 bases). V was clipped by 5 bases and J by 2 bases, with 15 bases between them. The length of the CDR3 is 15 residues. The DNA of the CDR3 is TGTGCCAGCAGTCCTAGACAGGCCCCCAACACTGAAGCTTTCTTT. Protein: CASSPRQAPNTEAFF.

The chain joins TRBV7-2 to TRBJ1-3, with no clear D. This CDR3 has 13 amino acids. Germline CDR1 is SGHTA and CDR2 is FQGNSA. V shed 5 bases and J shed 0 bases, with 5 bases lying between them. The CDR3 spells CASSLNSGNTIYF. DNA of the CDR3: TGTGCCAGCAGCCTTAACTCTGGAAACACCATATATTTT.

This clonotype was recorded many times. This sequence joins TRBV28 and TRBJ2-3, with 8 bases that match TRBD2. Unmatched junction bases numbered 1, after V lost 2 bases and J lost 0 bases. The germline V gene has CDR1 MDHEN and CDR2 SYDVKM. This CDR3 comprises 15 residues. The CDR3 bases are TGTGCCAGCAGTTTAACGGGGGGGAGCACAGATACGCAGTATTTT. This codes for CASSLTGGSTDTQYF.

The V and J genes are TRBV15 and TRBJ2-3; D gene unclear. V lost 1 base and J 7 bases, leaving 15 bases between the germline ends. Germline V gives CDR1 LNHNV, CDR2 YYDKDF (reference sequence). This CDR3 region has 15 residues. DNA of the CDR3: TGTGCCACCAGCAGAGCCGGCGTCCCATTTTATACGCAGTATTTT. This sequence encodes CATSRAGVPFYTQYF.

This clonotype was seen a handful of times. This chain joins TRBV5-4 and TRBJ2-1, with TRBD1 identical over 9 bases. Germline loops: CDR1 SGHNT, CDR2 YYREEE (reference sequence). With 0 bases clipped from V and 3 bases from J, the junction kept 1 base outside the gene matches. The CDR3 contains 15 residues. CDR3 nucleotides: TGTGCCAGCAGCTTGGGACAGGGGGACTACAATGAGCAGTTCTTC. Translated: CASSLGQGDYNEQFF.